Shown below are 18 T cell receptor beta chains from a single sample sequenced in a study of T cell repertoires in cytomegalovirus infection. One entry per CDR3 protein results from TCRdb running MiXCR on the reads. This sample has over 100,000 distinct CDR3 sequences, with more than 15% found just once. The specimen sequenced was PBMCs. Receptors originate from a human donor in good health (CMV status not recorded). Some clones in this sample may be carry-over from other donors' samples.

This clonotype was detected only a few times. The chain joins TRBV6-6 to TRBJ2-3, with 7 bases fitting TRBD2. V was pared by 0 bases and J by 2 bases, with 5 bases of the junction left unmatched. The CDR3 has 16 residues. CDR1 and CDR2 (germline): MNHNY, SVGAGI (reference sequence). The CDR3: CASSYSRLAITDTQYF. Written as DNA, the CDR3 is TGTGCCAGCAGTTACTCGAGACTAGCTATCACAGATACGCAGTATTTT.

This clonotype was counted only a few times. V gene TRBV4-3 combines with J gene TRBJ2-3; unclear D gene. The V gene lost 1 base and the J gene lost 4 bases, with 15 bases spanning the gap. The CDR3 spans 16 residues. The germline V gene encodes CDR1 LGHNA and CDR2 YSLEER. CDR3: CASSQVSPGRPDTQYF. DNA for the CDR3: TGCGCCAGCAGCCAAGTTTCCCCCGGGCGGCCAGATACGCAGTATTTT.

This clonotype was seen many times. The J gene is TRBJ2-3, the V gene TRBV10-3; 8 bases line up with TRBD2. The CDR3 loop spans 16 amino acids. Germline assignment: CDR1 ENHRY and CDR2 SYGVKD. Trimming at V came to 5 bases and at J to 1 base, leaving 8 bases not matched to a gene. CDR3 protein: CAISQGSGVGTDTQYF. CDR3 in DNA: TGTGCCATCAGTCAGGGTAGCGGGGTGGGCACAGATACGCAGTATTTT.

This clonotype came up many times. The CDR3 nucleotides read TGTGCCAGCAGCCCACTGCGGTCGCAGCCCCAGCATTTT. Protein product: CASSPLRSQPQHF. V usage is TRBV7-2 and J usage is TRBJ1-5; D unclear. This CDR3 has 13 residues. Looked up from germline, CDR1 is SGHTA and CDR2 is FQGNSA. V was clipped by 5 bases and J by 7 bases, with 12 bases between them.

Concerning this clonotype: A much larger clone lies one base from this, so it may be a read error. The V and J genes are TRBV11-2 and TRBJ2-6; D gene ambiguous. This CDR3 has 14 amino acids. Germline V lookup: CDR1 SGHAT, CDR2 FQNNGV. The CDR3 DNA sequence: TGTGTCAGCAGTCGTCCTTCAGGGGCCAACGTCCTGACTTTC. Amino acids: CVSSRPSGANVLTF.

A remark on this clonotype: With a much larger clone just one base away, this may be a read error. The chain links TRBV7-8 to TRBJ1-2; 8 bases align to TRBD1. In germline, CDR1 is SGHVS, CDR2 FQNEAQ. The CDR3 contains 14 residues. The CDR3 DNA follows: TGTGCCAGCAGCTTGGGGACAGGAATCTATAGCTACACCTTC. It translates to CASSLGTGIYSYTF. The entire variable domain, with the rest obtained from reference TRBV7-8 and TRBJ1-2, is as follows: GAGVSQSPRYKVAKRGQDVALRCDPISGHVSLFWYQQALGQGPEFLTYFQNEAQLDKSGLPSDRFFAERPEGSVSTLKIQRTQQEDSAVYLCASSLGTGIYSYTFGSGTRLTVV.

This clonotype was detected only once. The junction shows a germline mismatch at one end, possibly a read error. V gene TRBV4-1 combines with J gene TRBJ1-5; TRBD1 aligns across 8 bases. CDR1 and CDR2 from the germline V gene are MGHRA and YSYEKL. The CDR3 has 16 amino acids. This chain's CDR3 is CASSPYPTGDNQPLHF. In nucleotides, the CDR3 is TGCGCCAGCAGCCCATACCCGACAGGGGACAATCAGCCCCTGCATTTT.

This rearrangement joins TRBV7-2 to TRBJ1-3; TRBD1 might be the D (5 bases). Trimming took 1 base from V and 6 from J, leaving 10 bases between them. The CDR3 has 14 residues. The V gene's germline CDR1 is SGHTA and CDR2 FQGNSA. The CDR3: CASSLEFRENTIYF. The CDR3 nucleotides are TGTGCCAGCAGCTTAGAGTTCAGGGAAAACACCATATATTTT.

This clonotype was detected only a few times. This rearrangement joins TRBV7-9 to TRBJ2-7, with D possibly TRBD2 on 5 matching bases. This CDR3 is built from 14 residues. Trimming cost V 5 bases and J 2 bases, with 13 bases left between them. Looked up from germline, CDR1 is SEHNR and CDR2 is FQNEAQ (reference sequence). CDR3 coding DNA: TGTGCCAGCAGCCCCAACCTGAGGGCCTACGAGCAGTACTTC. Translated: CASSPNLRAYEQYF.

The J gene is TRBJ1-4, the V gene TRBV7-2; D possibly corresponds to TRBD1 (6 bases). Germline V CDR1 and CDR2: SGHTA, FQGNSA. With 3 bases removed from V and 7 bases from J, the gap between germline ends came to 15 bases. This CDR3 spans 15 amino acids. CDR3 coding DNA: TGTGCCAGCAGCTTCGGAGGACAGCTAAGTGAAAAACTGTTTTTT. The encoded protein is CASSFGGQLSEKLFF.

The rearrangement uses TRBV7-8 and TRBJ1-2; D is perhaps TRBD1 (5 bases). This CDR3 has 13 amino acids. Deletions cut 7 bases from V and 9 bases from J, with 18 bases between. Germline V gene lookup returns CDR1 SGHVS and CDR2 FQNEAQ. The CDR3 coding sequence is TGTGCCAGCACAGATGGGGGGTTTAGGAGCTACACCTTC. It codes for CASTDGGFRSYTF.

As to this clonotype: A clone one base away is much larger, so this may be a read error. The J gene is TRBJ1-1, the V gene TRBV7-2; D call uncertain. Germline CDR1 reads SGHTA; CDR2 reads FQGNSA. V lost 2 bases and J 4 bases, leaving 11 bases between the germline ends. There are 14 residues in the CDR3. DNA of the CDR3: TGTGCCAGCAGCTTAATTAGGCCGTGCACTGAAGCTTTCTTT. Translated: CASSLIRPCTEAFF. The full variable domain, completed using reference TRBV7-2 and TRBJ1-1, is GAGVSQSPSNKVTEKGKDVELRCDPISGHTALYWYRQSLGQGLEFLIYFQGNSAPDKSGLPSDRFSAERTGGSVSTLTIQRTQQEDSAVYLCASSLIRPCTEAFFGQGTRLTVV.

The V gene is TRBV18, the J gene TRBJ2-1; D might be TRBD2 (6 bases). V dropped 4 bases and J dropped 10 bases, with 8 bases sitting between them. The CDR3 contains 11 residues. Germline values: CDR1 KGHSH, CDR2 LQKENI. DNA for the CDR3: TGTGCCAGCTCACTTCGGGGGGAGCAGTTCTTC. Translation gives CASSLRGEQFF. The whole variable domain, remainder taken from reference TRBV18 and TRBJ2-1, is NAGVMQNPRHLVRRRGQEARLRCSPMKGHSHVYWYRQLPEEGLKFMVYLQKENIIDESGMPKERFSAEFPKEGPSILRIQQVVRGDSAAYFCASSLRGEQFFGPGTRLTVL.

This clonotype was seen only a few times. The V call is TRBV20-1, the J call TRBJ1-4, with D possibly matching TRBD1 (6 bases). Trimming removed 5 bases from V and 4 bases from J, with 23 bases in between. The germline CDR1 and CDR2 sequences are DFQATT and SNEGSKA (reference sequence). There are 17 residues in the CDR3. DNA of the CDR3: TGCAGTGCTCCCATCCTAGGGGGGCTTGAGGGTAATGAAAAACTGTTTTTT. Its translation: CSAPILGGLEGNEKLFF.

The chain combines TRBV2 with TRBJ2-2; possible D gene TRBD1, 5 bases. Germline V gene lookup returns CDR1 SNHLY and CDR2 FYNNEI. Trimming left V 5 bases short and J 1 base short, with 8 bases between. The CDR3 contains 14 residues. In DNA, the CDR3 is TGTGCCAGCAGTAGCACAGGGAACACCGGGGAGCTGTTTTTT. This translates into CASSSTGNTGELFF.

The V call is TRBV19, the J call TRBJ2-5, with D perhaps being TRBD1 or TRBD2 (5 bases each). The CDR3 covers 19 residues. Deletions cut 7 bases from V and 0 bases from J, with 27 bases between. Germline CDR1 reads LNHDA; CDR2 reads SQIVND (reference sequence). The chain's CDR3 is CASIGGTDTRWEYQETQYF. The CDR3 DNA reads TGTGCCAGTATAGGAGGTACGGACACCCGGTGGGAGTACCAAGAGACCCAGTACTTC.

This clonotype occurred a few times. This chain uses TRBV11-1 with TRBJ2-1; D may be TRBD2 (5 bases). Trimming stripped 3 bases from V and 7 bases from J, with 22 bases between. The CDR3 runs 17 residues. CDR1 SGHAT and CDR2 FQDESV come from the germline V gene (reference sequence). The CDR3 nucleotides read TGTGCCAGCAGCTTCGCGAGTTATAGCGAGGTGTGGAATGAGCAGTTCTTC. As protein: CASSFASYSEVWNEQFF.

Ten or more counts support this clonotype. This chain's CDR3 is CASSYEGAKNIQYF. Written as DNA, the CDR3 is TGTGCCAGCAGTTATGAGGGAGCCAAAAACATTCAGTACTTC. The chain has TRBV12-3 or TRBV12-4 and TRBJ2-4; a weak D match, TRBD2 (5 bases). V was trimmed by 4 bases and J by 0 bases, leaving 7 bases between them. The CDR3 has 14 amino acids.